These 17 T cell receptor beta chains share one sample of origin, sequenced in a study of OX40 agonist ivuxolimab in advanced cancers. Assay used: immunoSEQ multiplex PCR; TCRdb lists only in-frame clones, some missing. The table includes about 63,000 clones, approximately 91% detected once. This specimen consisted of CD4+ or CD8+ T cells sorted from blood, obtained in a trial of the OX40 agonist ivuxolimab. The receptors come from an adult with an advanced solid tumor such as melanoma, head and neck, liver or kidney cancer.

The J gene is TRBJ2-5, the V gene TRBV11-2; TRBD2 is a possible D gene (5 bases). The V and J ends lost 3 bases and 3 bases respectively, with 11 bases between them. Per the germline V gene, CDR1 is SGHAT and CDR2 is FQNNGV. The CDR3 consists of 14 residues. CDR3 coding DNA: TGTGCCAGCAGCTTTTTCCCCGGGGAAGAGACCCAGTACTTC. It specifies CASSFFPGEETQYF.

The CDR3, as DNA: TGCGCCAGCAGCCTTGAGGGGGGGCGCGGAACTGAAGCTTTCTTT. As protein: CASSLEGGRGTEAFF. The V gene is TRBV5-1, the J gene TRBJ1-1; a possible D gene is TRBD1 (6 bases). V was clipped by 4 bases and J by 5 bases, with 18 bases between them. Germline lookup yields CDR1 SGHRS and CDR2 YFSETQ. The CDR3 contains 15 residues.

This clone was recorded once. The chain carries TRBV19 and TRBJ2-2, with 8 bases that match TRBD1. After removal of 2 bases from V and 5 bases from J, the junction contained 7 bases not matched to a gene. This CDR3 is built from 16 residues. In germline, CDR1 is LNHDA, CDR2 SQIVND (reference sequence). The CDR3, as DNA: TGTGCCAGTAGTATATTCGCAGGGGGCAGGACCGGGGAGCTGTTTTTT. Residues: CASSIFAGGRTGELFF.

The V and J genes are TRBV18 and TRBJ2-1; D is unresolved. CDR1 KGHSH and CDR2 LQKENI come from the germline V gene. With 0 bases removed from V and 3 bases from J, the gap between germline ends came to 12 bases. This CDR3 has 16 amino acids. CDR3 DNA: TGTGCCAGCTCACCACCGTCGGGCAAATACTACAATGAGCAGTTCTTC. Protein: CASSPPSGKYYNEQFF.

This clone was found once. This chain uses TRBV23-1 with TRBJ2-1; 7 bases line up with TRBD2. TRBV23-1 is given ORF status, its function remaining uncertain. The CDR3 runs to 16 residues. V trimming: 1 base; J trimming: 8 bases; junction bases outside the gene matches: 11. The CDR3 spells CASSQLGEGWRDEQFF. As DNA, the CDR3 is TGCGCCAGCAGTCAATTGGGGGAGGGGTGGAGGGATGAGCAGTTCTTC.

The chain combines TRBV4-2 with TRBJ2-1, with D unresolved. Germline V CDR1 and CDR2: LGHNA, YNFKEQ. The CDR3 is 19 amino acids. V was shortened by 0 bases and J by 0 bases, with 18 bases between the two germline ends. CDR3 nucleotide sequence: TGTGCCAGCAGCCAAGATTACCTATCGCGGAGAAGCTCCTACAATGAGCAGTTCTTC. It translates to CASSQDYLSRRSSYNEQFF.

On this clone itself: Compared with germline, one end of the junction differs, possibly owing to a read error. The rearrangement uses TRBV7-6 and TRBJ2-7; 8 nucleotides match TRBD2. The germline gives CDR1 SGHVS, CDR2 FNYEAQ. The CDR3 loop spans 13 amino acids. CDR3 residues: CASSLQRGYEQCF. Here the CDR3 DNA reads TGTGCCAGCAGCCTCCAGCGGGGGTACGAGCAGTGCTTC.

The chain is built from TRBV6-5 and TRBJ1-2, with 11 bases matching TRBD1. J lost 5 bases, V lost 2 bases, and 4 bases had no gene match. Germline CDR1 reads MNHEY; CDR2 reads SVGAGI. This CDR3 contains 15 residues. The CDR3 protein is CASSYGQGAGYGYTF. For the CDR3, the DNA is TGTGCCAGCAGTTACGGACAGGGGGCTGGATATGGCTACACCTTC.

The genes are TRBV5-1 and TRBJ2-7; TRBD2 aligns across 11 bases. There are 17 residues in the CDR3. The trim removed 4 bases at V and 4 bases at J, leaving 13 bases unmatched. The germline gives CDR1 SGHRS, CDR2 YFSETQ. DNA of the CDR3: TGCGCCAGCAGCCCCCCATTTACTAGCGGGAGATCGTACGAGCAGTACTTC. It translates to CASSPPFTSGRSYEQYF.

In DNA, the CDR3 is TGTGCCAGCAGCTCTGACAGGGGGGCCTACGAGCAGTACTTC. As protein: CASSSDRGAYEQYF. The J gene is TRBJ2-7, the V gene TRBV7-2; 9 positions agree with TRBD1. V shed 4 bases and J 2 bases; nucleotides not matched to a gene: 3. Germline assignment: CDR1 SGHTA and CDR2 FQGNSA. The CDR3 extends over 14 amino acids.

This sequence joins TRBV4-3 and TRBJ2-3, with 12 bases that match TRBD2. The CDR3 loop spans 15 amino acids. The V gene's germline CDR1 is LGHNA and CDR2 YSLEER. Trimming cost V 4 bases and J 2 bases; bases outside gene matches: 1. DNA of the CDR3: TGCGCCAGCAGCCGACTAGCGGGGGCCACAGATACGCAGTATTTT. Its translation: CASSRLAGATDTQYF.

The V gene is TRBV5-4, the J gene TRBJ1-2; unclear D gene. The ends were cut back, 0 bases at V and 1 base at J, with 10 bases in the middle. The CDR3 extends over 15 amino acids. Germline V gene data show CDR1 as SGHNT and CDR2 as YYREEE (reference sequence). The CDR3 is CASSLVGVLNYGYTF. The CDR3 DNA sequence: TGTGCCAGCAGCTTGGTGGGCGTTCTTAACTATGGCTACACCTTC.

In this sample, this clone turned up a few times. This chain connects TRBV19 to TRBJ1-1; D call uncertain. Trimming shortened V by 3 bases and J by 4 bases, and 9 bases separated the two germline ends. CDR1 and CDR2 (germline): LNHDA, SQIVND (reference sequence). This CDR3 region has 13 residues. The CDR3 region is CASSIQRGTEAFF. The CDR3 bases are TGTGCCAGTAGTATTCAGCGAGGCACTGAAGCTTTCTTT.

This clone was found a few times. The genes are TRBV7-8 and TRBJ1-3, with TRBD1 as a possible D gene (5 bases). Trimming pared 4 bases from V and 1 base from J, leaving 17 bases between. Germline V gene data show CDR1 as SGHVS and CDR2 as FQNEAQ. CDR3 size: 17 residues. CDR3: CASSSYRAGQSGNTIYF. The DNA of the CDR3 is TGTGCCAGCAGCTCCTATCGGGCAGGGCAGTCTGGAAACACCATATATTTT. The full variable domain, with the rest looked up from reference TRBV7-8 and TRBJ1-3, is GAGVSQSPRYKVAKRGQDVALRCDPISGHVSLFWYQQALGQGPEFLTYFQNEAQLDKSGLPSDRFFAERPEGSVSTLKIQRTQQEDSAVYLCASSSYRAGQSGNTIYFGEGSWLTVV.

The J gene is TRBJ1-2, the V gene TRBV27; D gene uncertain. The ends were cut back, 1 base at V and 8 bases at J, with 14 bases in the middle. The CDR3 has 14 residues. Germline CDR1 and CDR2: MNHEY and SMNVEV (reference sequence). The CDR3 loop reads CASSLYLGNSGYTF. CDR3 nucleotide sequence: TGTGCCAGCAGTTTATATTTGGGGAATAGCGGCTACACCTTC.

The chain is built from TRBV6-5 and TRBJ1-3; D remains unclear. CDR3 length: 13 residues. From germline, CDR1 is MNHEY and CDR2 SVGAGI. With 2 bases removed from V and 4 bases from J, the gap between germline ends came to 6 bases. The CDR3 DNA is TGTGCCAGCAGTTACGACGGGGGAAACACCATATATTTT. This encodes CASSYDGGNTIYF.

J is TRBJ2-3 and V is TRBV19; D possibly corresponds to TRBD2 (5 bases). CDR3 length: 18 residues. V dropped 3 bases and J dropped 0 bases, with 19 bases sitting between them. Germline V gene sequence: CDR1 LNHDA, CDR2 SQIVND (reference sequence). The CDR3 DNA reads TGTGCCAGTAGTATTAAAGCTCCTAGCAGGAGGAGCACAGATACGCAGTATTTT. It codes for CASSIKAPSRRSTDTQYF.